These 4 T cell receptor beta chains were sequenced from one sample in a study of CD8+CD57+ T cells in acquired aplastic anemia. CDR3 and TCR beta VDJ profiling relied on a genomic DNA template. TCRdb recomputed calls from the reads with MiXCR, one row per CDR3 protein. The profile covers around 150,000 distinct CDR3 sequences, with roughly two thirds appearing a single time and around 45% taken by the ten largest. The sequenced patients had an expansion of CD8+CD57+ cells seen by flow cytometry. Source material: sorted CD4+, CD8+, or CD8+CD57+ T cells (not recorded which) from PBMCs. These receptors originate from a human donor with aplastic anemia.

This chain joins TRBV7-2 and TRBJ2-7; a possible D gene is TRBD2 (6 bases). Germline V gene sequence: CDR1 SGHTA, CDR2 FQGNSA. The CDR3 consists of 14 residues. V was pared by 3 bases and J by 1 base, with 10 bases between. The CDR3 is CASSLLALSYEQYF. The CDR3, as DNA: TGTGCCAGCAGCTTGCTAGCGCTTTCCTACGAGCAGTACTTC.

The gene calls are TRBV29-1 and TRBJ1-1; 10 bases are shared with TRBD1. CDR1 is SQVTM and CDR2 is ANQGSEA in the germline V gene. The ends lost 3 bases at V and 5 bases at J; junction bases unmatched: 3. The CDR3 has 13 residues. DNA of the CDR3: TGCAGCGTTGAGACAGGGGGCTTAACTGAAGCTTTCTTT. Translating gives CSVETGGLTEAFF.

The gene calls are TRBV7-9 and TRBJ1-6, with D maybe TRBD1 (6 bases). The V end lost 1 base, the J end lost 9 bases, and 13 bases lay between the germline ends. CDR3 length equals 15 residues. Per the germline V gene, CDR1 is SEHNR and CDR2 is FQNEAQ (reference sequence). The CDR3 DNA is TGTGCCAGCAGCTTAGGAGGGATCAGGGGTTCACCCCTCCACTTT. Amino acid sequence: CASSLGGIRGSPLHF. Together with reference TRBV7-9 and TRBJ1-6, the CDR3 gives the full variable domain: DTGVSQNPRHKITKRGQNVTFRCDPISEHNRLYWYRQTLGQGPEFLTYFQNEAQLEKSRLLSDRFSAERPKGSFSTLEIQRTEQGDSAMYLCASSLGGIRGSPLHFGNGTRLTVT.

This chain joins TRBV2 and TRBJ1-2; D perhaps matches TRBD1 (5 bases). The V gene's germline CDR1 is SNHLY and CDR2 FYNNEI. CDR3 length: 13 residues. With 9 bases removed from V and 4 bases from J, the gap between germline ends came to 15 bases. The CDR3 is CASGREGSYGYTF. The CDR3 nucleotides are TGTGCCAGTGGGCGGGAGGGGAGCTATGGCTACACCTTC.